The rows below give T cell receptor beta chains drawn from one sample of a study of post-analysis software for immune sequencing data. TCRdb fed the PCR reads into MiXCR, producing one record per CDR3 protein. The sample has about 460,000 distinct CDR3 sequences, roughly 45% seen once; the top ten hold about an eighth. Specimen: blood. Receptor source: a girl aged 5-17 years with multiple sclerosis. CDR3s include the opening cysteine and the closing phenylalanine or tryptophan. D genes are given only for firm matches. Size is stated for part of the rows, as once, few or many counts, or as a class when the clone is expanded.

>TRBJ1-1|TRBV7-2|.|TRBD1
TGTGCCAGCAGCCTGAGGGACAGGGGGAACACTGAAGCTTTCTTT
CASSLRDRGNTEAFF
>TRBJ2-1|TRBV25-1|.|.
TGTGCCAGCATACGCTTTTGGGGTGGCAATGAGCAGTTCTTC
CASIRFWGGNEQFF
>TRBJ1-1|TRBV12-3/TRBV12-4|few|.
TGTGCCAGCACCCCTACAGGGCCGAACACTGAAGCTTTCTTT
CASTPTGPNTEAFF
>TRBJ2-1|TRBV7-9|.|.
TGTGCCAGCAGCGGCGGCGGGGTATACAATGAGCAGTTCTTC
CASSGGGVYNEQFF
>TRBJ1-6|TRBV5-6|.|TRBD1
TGTGCCAGCAGCCCCGGACAGGGGTACTCACCCCTCCACTTT
CASSPGQGYSPLHF
>TRBJ2-7|TRBV9|.|TRBD1
TGTGCCAGCAGCGGAATCACAGGGGGCAGCAAGCAGTACTTC
CASSGITGGSKQYF
>TRBJ1-5|TRBV6-1|many|.
TGTGCCAGCAGTCCGGGGGGGGCAATTGAATTCAATCAGCCCCAGCATTTT
CASSPGGAIEFNQPQHF
>TRBJ2-5|TRBV6-1|.|TRBD2
TGTGCCAGCAGTATGGGGATAGCGGGAGTTGGTCAAGAGACCCAGTACTTC
CASSMGIAGVGQETQYF
>TRBJ1-2|TRBV15|.|.
TGTGCCACCAGCAGACAGTCTACTAACTATGGCTACACCTTC
CATSRQSTNYGYTF
>TRBJ2-4|TRBV6-6|few|.
TGTGCCAGCAGCCCTAAGGGGGACACGAAAAACATTCAGTACTTC
CASSPKGDTKNIQYF
>TRBJ2-5|TRBV6-2/TRBV6-3|.|.
TGTGCCAGCAGCCCCGTCGTTAGTACGGAGCAGTACTTC
CASSPVVSTEQYF
>TRBJ1-2|TRBV15|.|.
TGTGCCACCAGCAGAGACCCGGGAAACTATGGCTACACCTTC
CATSRDPGNYGYTF
>TRBJ2-7|TRBV5-1|.|.
TGCGCCAGCAGCCCGGGTGAGGTCTGGGAGCAGTACTTC
CASSPGEVWEQYF
>TRBJ2-3|TRBV16|.|.
TGTGCCAGCAGCCTAAACTCCGCTACCCCAGATACGCAGTATTTT
CASSLNSATPDTQYF
>TRBJ2-5|TRBV6-2/TRBV6-3|.|.
TGTGCCAGCAGCCTGGGGACTTTGGGAGAGACCCAGTACTTC
CASSLGTLGETQYF
>TRBJ2-3|TRBV7-9|few|.
TGTGCCAGCAGCACGTACTGGGAAGATACGCAGTATTTT
CASSTYWEDTQYF
>TRBJ2-1|TRBV9|.|TRBD1
TGTGCCAGCAGCGTCGGGACAGGAATACAGGATGAGCAGTTCTTC
CASSVGTGIQDEQFF
>TRBJ2-3|TRBV6-6|.|TRBD2
TGTGCCAGCAGCTCAGCGGGAGAAGAGGGGGGTACGCAGTATTTT
CASSSAGEEGGTQYF
>TRBJ2-7|TRBV7-9|.|.
TGTGCCAGCAGTTTGCACGGGACGCCTCCCTACGAGCAGTACTTC
CASSLHGTPPYEQYF
>TRBJ2-3|TRBV29-1|few|TRBD2
TGCAGCGTTGTCACGGCGGGAGGGGCCTCTAGCACAGATACGCAGTATTTT
CSVVTAGGASSTDTQYF
>TRBJ1-5|TRBV2|.|.
TGTGCCAGCAGGGGAGCAGGGGAACAGCCCCAGCATTTT
CASRGAGEQPQHF
>TRBJ1-1|TRBV29-1|.|TRBD1
TGCAGCGCCGGCGGACAGGGAAGCACTGAAGCTTTCTTT
CSAGGQGSTEAFF
>TRBJ2-3|TRBV12-3/TRBV12-4|few|TRBD1
TGTGCCAGCAGATGGAGGACAGGGCCCCCCACAGATACGCAGTATTTT
CASRWRTGPPTDTQYF
>TRBJ2-7|TRBV4-2|few|.
TGTGCCAGCAGCCAAGATCTAAGGCAAGCCTACGAGCAGTACTTC
CASSQDLRQAYEQYF
>TRBJ2-7|TRBV11-2|.|TRBD1
TGTGCCAGCAGCTTAGTCGGGACAGGGTACGAGCAGTACTTC
CASSLVGTGYEQYF
>TRBJ1-3|TRBV7-2|.|.
TGTGCCAGCAGCTTAATCCTCCTTTCCAGCTCTGGAAACACCATATATTTT
CASSLILLSSSGNTIYF
>TRBJ2-7|TRBV9|few|.
TGTGCCAGCAGCGTAGGTACAGTACCCTACGAGCAGTACTTC
CASSVGTVPYEQYF
>TRBJ2-7|TRBV7-9|few|.
TGTGCCAGCAGCCTAAACGGGAAGACCTACGAGCAGTACTTC
CASSLNGKTYEQYF
>TRBJ2-1|TRBV30|few|TRBD2
TGTGCCTGGAGTCCGGGACTAGCGGCTTACAATGAGCAGTTCTTC
CAWSPGLAAYNEQFF
>TRBJ2-5|TRBV27|few|TRBD2
TGTGCCAGCAGCGGTAGCGGGAGGAGGGTGGAGACCCAGTACTTC
CASSGSGRRVETQYF
>TRBJ1-2|TRBV6-5|.|.
TGTGCCACCAGGGCAGGGCGGCATGGCTACACCTTC
CATRAGRHGYTF